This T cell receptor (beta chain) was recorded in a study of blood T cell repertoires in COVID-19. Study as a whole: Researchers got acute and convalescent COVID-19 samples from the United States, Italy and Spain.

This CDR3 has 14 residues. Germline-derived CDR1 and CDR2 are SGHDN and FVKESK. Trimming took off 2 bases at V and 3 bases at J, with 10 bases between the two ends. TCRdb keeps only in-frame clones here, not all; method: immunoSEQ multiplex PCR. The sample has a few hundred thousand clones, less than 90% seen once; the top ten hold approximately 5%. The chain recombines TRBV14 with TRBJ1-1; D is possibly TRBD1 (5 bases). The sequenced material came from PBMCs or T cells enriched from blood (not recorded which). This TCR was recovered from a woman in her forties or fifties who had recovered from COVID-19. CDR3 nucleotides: TGTGCCAGCAGCCAAACGGGGGATTACACTGAAGCTTTCTTT. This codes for CASSQTGDYTEAFF.